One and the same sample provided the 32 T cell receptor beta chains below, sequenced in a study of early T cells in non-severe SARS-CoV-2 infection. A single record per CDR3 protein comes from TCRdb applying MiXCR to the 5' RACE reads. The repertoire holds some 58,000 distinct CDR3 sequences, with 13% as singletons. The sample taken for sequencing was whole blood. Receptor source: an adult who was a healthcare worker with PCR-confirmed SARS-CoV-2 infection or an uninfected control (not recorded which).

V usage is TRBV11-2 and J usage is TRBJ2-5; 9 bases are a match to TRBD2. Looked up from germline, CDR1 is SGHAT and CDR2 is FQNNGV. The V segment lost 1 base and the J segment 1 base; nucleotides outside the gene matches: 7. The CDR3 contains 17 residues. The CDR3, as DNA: TGTGCCAGCAGCTTAGGCTCGGGACTAGCAATCCAAGAGACCCAGTACTTC. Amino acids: CASSLGSGLAIQETQYF.

The CDR3 DNA reads as TGTGCCATTAAGGGGGCGGAATACGAGCAGTACTTC. It translates to CAIKGAEYEQYF. The chain is built from TRBV10-3 and TRBJ2-7; TRBD1 matches at 7 bases. This CDR3 comprises 12 residues. Trimming at V came to 9 bases and at J to 4 bases, leaving 6 bases not matched to a gene. Germline CDR1 is ENHRY and CDR2 is SYGVKD.

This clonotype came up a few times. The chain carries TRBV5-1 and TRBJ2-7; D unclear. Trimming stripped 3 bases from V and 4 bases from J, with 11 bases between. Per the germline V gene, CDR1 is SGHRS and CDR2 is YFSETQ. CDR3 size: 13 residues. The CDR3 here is CASSSRLSYEQYF. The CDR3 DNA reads TGCGCCAGCAGCTCCCGACTTTCATACGAGCAGTACTTC. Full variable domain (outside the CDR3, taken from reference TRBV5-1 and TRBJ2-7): KAGVTQTPRYLIKTRGQQVTLSCSPISGHRSVSWYQQTPGQGLQFLFEYFSETQRNKGNFPGRFSGRQFSNSRSEMNVSTLELGDSALYLCASSSRLSYEQYFGPGTRLTVT.

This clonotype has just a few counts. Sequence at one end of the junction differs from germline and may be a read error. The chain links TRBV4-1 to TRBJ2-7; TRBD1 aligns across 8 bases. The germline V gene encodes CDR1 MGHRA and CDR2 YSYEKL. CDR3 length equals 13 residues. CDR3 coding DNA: TGCGCCAACAGCACGACAGGGGTGGTAGAGCAGTACTTC. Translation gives CANSTTGVVEQYF.

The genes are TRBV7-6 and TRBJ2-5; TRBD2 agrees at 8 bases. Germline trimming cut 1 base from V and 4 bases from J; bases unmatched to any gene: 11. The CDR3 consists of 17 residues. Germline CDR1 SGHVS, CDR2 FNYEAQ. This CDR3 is CASSLVGSGDLGETQYF. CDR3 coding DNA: TGTGCCAGCAGCTTAGTAGGTAGCGGGGACCTCGGAGAGACCCAGTACTTC.

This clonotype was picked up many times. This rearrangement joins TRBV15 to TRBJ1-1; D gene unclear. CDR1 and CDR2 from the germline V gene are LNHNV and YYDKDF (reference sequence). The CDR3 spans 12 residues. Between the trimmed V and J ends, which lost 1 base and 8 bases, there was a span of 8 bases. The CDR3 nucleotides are TGTGCCACCAGCAGAGGATTGAGAGAAGCTTTCTTT. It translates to CATSRGLREAFF.

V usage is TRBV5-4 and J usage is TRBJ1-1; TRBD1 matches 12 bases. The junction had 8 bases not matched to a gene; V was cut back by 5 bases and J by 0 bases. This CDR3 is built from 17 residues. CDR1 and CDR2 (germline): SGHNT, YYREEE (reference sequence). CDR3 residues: CASSKGTGGSLNTEAFF. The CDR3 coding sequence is TGTGCCAGCAGTAAAGGGACAGGGGGCAGTCTGAACACTGAAGCTTTCTTT.

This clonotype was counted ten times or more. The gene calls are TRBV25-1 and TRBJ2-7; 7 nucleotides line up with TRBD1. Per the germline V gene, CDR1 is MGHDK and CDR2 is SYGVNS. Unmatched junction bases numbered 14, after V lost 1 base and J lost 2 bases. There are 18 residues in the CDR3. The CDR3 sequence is CASSESRGKGTATYEQYF. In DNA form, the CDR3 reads TGTGCCAGCAGTGAATCTAGGGGAAAGGGGACAGCCACCTACGAGCAGTACTTC.

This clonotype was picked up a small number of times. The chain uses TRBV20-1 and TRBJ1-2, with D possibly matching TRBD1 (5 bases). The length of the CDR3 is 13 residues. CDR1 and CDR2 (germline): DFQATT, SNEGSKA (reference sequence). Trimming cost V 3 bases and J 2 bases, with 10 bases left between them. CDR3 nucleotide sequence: TGCAGTGCTAGCAAACCAGGGAACTATGGCTACACCTTC. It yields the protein CSASKPGNYGYTF.

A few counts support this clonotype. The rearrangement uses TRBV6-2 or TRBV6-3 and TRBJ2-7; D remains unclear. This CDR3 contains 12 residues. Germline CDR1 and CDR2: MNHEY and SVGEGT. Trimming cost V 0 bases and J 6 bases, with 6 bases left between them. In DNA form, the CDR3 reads TGTGCCAGCAGTTACTCGGCAGGCGAGCAGTACTTC. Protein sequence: CASSYSAGEQYF.

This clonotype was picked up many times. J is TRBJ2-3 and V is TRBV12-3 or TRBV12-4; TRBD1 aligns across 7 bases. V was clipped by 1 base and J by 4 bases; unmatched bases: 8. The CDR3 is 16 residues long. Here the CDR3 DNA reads TGTGCCAGCAGTTTAGGGACAGGTTATCAAGCAGATACGCAGTATTTT. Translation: CASSLGTGYQADTQYF.

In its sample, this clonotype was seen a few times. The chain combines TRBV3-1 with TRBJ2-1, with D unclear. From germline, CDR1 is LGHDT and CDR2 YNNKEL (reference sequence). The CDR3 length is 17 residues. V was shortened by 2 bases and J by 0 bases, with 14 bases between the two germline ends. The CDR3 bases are TGTGCCAGCAGCCAACCTCGCGGCCCGAGCTCCTACAATGAGCAGTTCTTC. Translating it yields CASSQPRGPSSYNEQFF.

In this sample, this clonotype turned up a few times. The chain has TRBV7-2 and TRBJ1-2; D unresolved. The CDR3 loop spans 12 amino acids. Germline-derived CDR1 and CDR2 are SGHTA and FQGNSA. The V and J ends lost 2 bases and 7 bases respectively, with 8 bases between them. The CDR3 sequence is CASSLRWGGYTF. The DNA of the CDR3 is TGTGCCAGCAGCTTAAGATGGGGTGGCTACACCTTC.

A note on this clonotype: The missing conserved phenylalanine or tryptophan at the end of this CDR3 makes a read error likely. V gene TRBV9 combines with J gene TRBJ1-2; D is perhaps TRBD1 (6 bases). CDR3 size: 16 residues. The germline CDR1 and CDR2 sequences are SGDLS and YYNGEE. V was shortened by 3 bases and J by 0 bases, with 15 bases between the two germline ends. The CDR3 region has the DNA TGTGCCAGCAGCGCTCCAGGGGACGCGACTAACTATGGCTACACCTCC. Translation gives CASSAPGDATNYGYTS.

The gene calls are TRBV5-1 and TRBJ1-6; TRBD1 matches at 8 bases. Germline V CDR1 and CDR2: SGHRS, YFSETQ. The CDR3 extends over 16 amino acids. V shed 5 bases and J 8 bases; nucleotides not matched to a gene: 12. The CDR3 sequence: CASSLPAGTGDSPLHF. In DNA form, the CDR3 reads TGCGCCAGCAGTTTACCCGCCGGGACAGGAGATTCACCCCTCCACTTT.

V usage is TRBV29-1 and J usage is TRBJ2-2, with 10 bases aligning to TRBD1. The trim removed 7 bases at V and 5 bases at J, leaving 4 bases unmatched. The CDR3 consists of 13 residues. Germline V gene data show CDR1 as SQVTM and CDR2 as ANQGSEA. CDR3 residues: CSAGTGVTGELFF. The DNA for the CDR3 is TGCAGCGCCGGGACAGGGGTGACCGGGGAGCTGTTTTTT.

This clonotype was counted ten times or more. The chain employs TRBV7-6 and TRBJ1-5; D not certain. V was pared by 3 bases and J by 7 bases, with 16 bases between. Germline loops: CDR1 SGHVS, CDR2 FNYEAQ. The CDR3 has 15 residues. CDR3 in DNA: TGTGCCAGCAGCTTGTCGTCCGGTTTGCCGCAGCCCCAGCATTTT. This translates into CASSLSSGLPQPQHF.

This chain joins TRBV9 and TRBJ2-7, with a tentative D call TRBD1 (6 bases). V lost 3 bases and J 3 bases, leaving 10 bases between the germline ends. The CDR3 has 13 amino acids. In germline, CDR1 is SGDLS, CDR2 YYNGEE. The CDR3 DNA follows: TGTGCCAGCAGCGCAGGGGCTGACTACGAGCAGTACTTC. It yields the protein CASSAGADYEQYF.

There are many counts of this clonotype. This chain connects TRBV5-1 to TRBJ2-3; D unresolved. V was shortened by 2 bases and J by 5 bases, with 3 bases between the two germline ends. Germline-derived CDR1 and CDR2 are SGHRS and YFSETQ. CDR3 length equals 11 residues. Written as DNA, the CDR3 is TGCGCCAGCAGCTTTAGAGATACGCAGTATTTT. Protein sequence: CASSFRDTQYF.

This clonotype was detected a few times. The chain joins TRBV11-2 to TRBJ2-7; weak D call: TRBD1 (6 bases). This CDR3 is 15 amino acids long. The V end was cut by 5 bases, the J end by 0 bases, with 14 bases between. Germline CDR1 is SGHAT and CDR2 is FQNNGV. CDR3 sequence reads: CASSATGTSSYEQYF. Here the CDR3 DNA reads TGTGCCAGCAGCGCAACCGGGACAAGCTCCTACGAGCAGTACTTC.

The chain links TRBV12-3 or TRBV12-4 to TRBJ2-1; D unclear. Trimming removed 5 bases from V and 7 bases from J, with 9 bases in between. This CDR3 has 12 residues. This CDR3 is CASSAVGNEQFF. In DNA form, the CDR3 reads TGTGCCAGCAGTGCCGTGGGGAATGAGCAGTTCTTC.

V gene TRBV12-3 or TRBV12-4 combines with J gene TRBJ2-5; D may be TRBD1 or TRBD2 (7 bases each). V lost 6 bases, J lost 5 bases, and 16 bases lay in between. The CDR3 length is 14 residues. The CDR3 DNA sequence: TGTGCCAGCAGCAGGGGGGGCTATGCGGAGACCCAGTACTTC. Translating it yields CASSRGGYAETQYF.

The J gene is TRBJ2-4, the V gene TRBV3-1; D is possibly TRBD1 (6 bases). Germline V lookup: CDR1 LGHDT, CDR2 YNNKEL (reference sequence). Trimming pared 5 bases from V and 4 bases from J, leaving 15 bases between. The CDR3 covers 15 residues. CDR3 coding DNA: TGTGCCAGCAGCTCTCGTCGACAGGCGAAAAACATTCAGTACTTC. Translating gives CASSSRRQAKNIQYF.

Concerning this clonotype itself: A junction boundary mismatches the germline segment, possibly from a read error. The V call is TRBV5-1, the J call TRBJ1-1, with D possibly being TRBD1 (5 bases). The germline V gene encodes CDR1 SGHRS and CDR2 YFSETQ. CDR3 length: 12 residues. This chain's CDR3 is CTSSSEGSLRVF. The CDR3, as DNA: TGCACCAGCAGCTCCGAGGGGAGTTTGAGGGTTTTT.

The CDR3 DNA reads as TGCAGTGCCACGTTTAACGAGCAGTACTTC. It translates to CSATFNEQYF. The chain is built from TRBV20-1 and TRBJ2-7; D unclear. Trimming cost V 6 bases and J 5 bases, with 8 bases left between them. Per the germline V gene, CDR1 is DFQATT and CDR2 is SNEGSKA (reference sequence). The CDR3 is made up of 10 amino acids.

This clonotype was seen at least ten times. DNA for the CDR3: TGTGCCAGCAGTTCTTACTACGAGCAGTACTTC. It translates to CASSSYYEQYF. This chain links TRBV28 with TRBJ2-7; D is undetermined. The CDR3 is made up of 11 amino acids. Germline CDR1 MDHEN, CDR2 SYDVKM. The ends were cut back, 4 bases at V and 3 bases at J, with 4 bases in the middle.

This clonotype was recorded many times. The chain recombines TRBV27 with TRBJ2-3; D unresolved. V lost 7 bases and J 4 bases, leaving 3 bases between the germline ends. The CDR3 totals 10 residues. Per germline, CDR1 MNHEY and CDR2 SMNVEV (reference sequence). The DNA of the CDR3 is TGTGCCAGCAAGGCAGATACGCAGTATTTT. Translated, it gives CASKADTQYF.

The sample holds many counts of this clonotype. The CDR3 nucleotides are TGTGCCAGCAGTTACGAGGGGTGGGACACTGAAGCTTTCTTT. It codes for CASSYEGWDTEAFF. The rearrangement joins TRBV6-5 to TRBJ1-1, with a weak D call TRBD1 (5 bases). Germline V gives CDR1 MNHEY, CDR2 SVGAGI. This CDR3 contains 14 residues. Trimming took 2 bases from V and 3 from J, leaving 10 bases between them.

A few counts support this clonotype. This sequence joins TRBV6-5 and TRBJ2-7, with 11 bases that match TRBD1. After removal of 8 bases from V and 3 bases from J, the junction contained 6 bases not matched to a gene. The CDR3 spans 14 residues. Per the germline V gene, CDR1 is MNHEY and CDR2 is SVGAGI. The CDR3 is CASQGTGGLYEQYF. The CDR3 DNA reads TGTGCCAGCCAAGGGACAGGGGGACTCTACGAGCAGTACTTC.

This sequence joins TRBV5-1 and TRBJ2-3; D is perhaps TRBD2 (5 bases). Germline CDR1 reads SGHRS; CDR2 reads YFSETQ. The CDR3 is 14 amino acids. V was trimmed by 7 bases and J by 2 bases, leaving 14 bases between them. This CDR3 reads CASRVGGITDTQYF. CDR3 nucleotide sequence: TGCGCCAGCCGGGTAGGAGGCATCACAGATACGCAGTATTTT.

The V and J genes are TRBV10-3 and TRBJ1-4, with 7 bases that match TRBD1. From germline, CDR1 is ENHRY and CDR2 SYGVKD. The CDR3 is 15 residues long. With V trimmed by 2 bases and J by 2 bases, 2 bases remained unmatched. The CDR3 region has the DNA TGTGCCATCAGTGAGGAGGGGGCGACTAATGAAAAACTGTTTTTT. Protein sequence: CAISEEGATNEKLFF.

CDR3 amino acids: CASSPAAGSNSPLHF. As DNA, the CDR3 is TGTGCCAGCAGCCCCGCAGCAGGGTCAAATTCACCCCTCCACTTT. The rearrangement links TRBV7-2 to TRBJ1-6; the D gene is possibly TRBD1 (5 bases). The germline CDR1 and CDR2 sequences are SGHTA and FQGNSA. The V end was cut by 5 bases, the J end by 7 bases, with 15 bases between. The CDR3 is 15 amino acids.